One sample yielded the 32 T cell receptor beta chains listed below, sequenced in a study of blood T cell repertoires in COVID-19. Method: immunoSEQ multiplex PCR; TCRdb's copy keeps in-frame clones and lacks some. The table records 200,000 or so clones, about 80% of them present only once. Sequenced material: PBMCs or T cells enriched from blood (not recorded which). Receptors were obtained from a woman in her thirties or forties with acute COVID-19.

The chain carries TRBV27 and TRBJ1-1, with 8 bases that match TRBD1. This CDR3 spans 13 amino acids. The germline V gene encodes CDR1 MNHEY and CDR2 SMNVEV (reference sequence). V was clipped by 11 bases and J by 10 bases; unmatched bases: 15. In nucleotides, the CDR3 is TGTGCCTCCTCCCGGGACAGGCGGACGGTAGCTTTCTTT. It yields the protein CASSRDRRTVAFF.

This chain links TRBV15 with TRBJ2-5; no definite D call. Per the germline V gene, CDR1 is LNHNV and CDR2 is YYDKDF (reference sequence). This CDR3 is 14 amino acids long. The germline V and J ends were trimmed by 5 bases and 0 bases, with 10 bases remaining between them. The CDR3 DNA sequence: TGTGCCACCAGCCTGACGGGTAACCAAGAGACCCAGTACTTC. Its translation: CATSLTGNQETQYF.

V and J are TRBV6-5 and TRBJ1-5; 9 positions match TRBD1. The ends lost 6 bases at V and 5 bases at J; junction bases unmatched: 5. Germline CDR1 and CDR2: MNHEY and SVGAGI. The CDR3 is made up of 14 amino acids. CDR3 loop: CASRRQGDDQPQHF. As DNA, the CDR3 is TGTGCCAGCAGACGACAGGGGGATGATCAGCCCCAGCATTTT.

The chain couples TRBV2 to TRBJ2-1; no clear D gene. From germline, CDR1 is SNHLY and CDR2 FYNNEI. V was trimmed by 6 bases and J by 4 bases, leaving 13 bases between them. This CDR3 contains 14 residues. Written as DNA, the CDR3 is TGTGCCAGCAGGTTCTCGGCGGTTTACAATGAGCAGTTCTTC. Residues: CASRFSAVYNEQFF.

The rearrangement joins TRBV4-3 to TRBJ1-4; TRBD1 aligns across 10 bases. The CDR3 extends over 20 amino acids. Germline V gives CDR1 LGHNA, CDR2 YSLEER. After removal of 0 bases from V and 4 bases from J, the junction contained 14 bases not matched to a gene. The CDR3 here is CASSQELRQGAGSVNEKLFF. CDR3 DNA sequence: TGCGCCAGCAGCCAAGAACTAAGACAGGGGGCCGGTTCGGTTAATGAAAAACTGTTTTTT.

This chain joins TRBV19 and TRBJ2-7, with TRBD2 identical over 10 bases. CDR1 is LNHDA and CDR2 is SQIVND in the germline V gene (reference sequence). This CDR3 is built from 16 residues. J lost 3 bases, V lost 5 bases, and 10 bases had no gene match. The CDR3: CASSPHRTSGFYEQYF. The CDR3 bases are TGTGCCAGTAGTCCGCACCGGACTAGCGGATTCTACGAGCAGTACTTC.

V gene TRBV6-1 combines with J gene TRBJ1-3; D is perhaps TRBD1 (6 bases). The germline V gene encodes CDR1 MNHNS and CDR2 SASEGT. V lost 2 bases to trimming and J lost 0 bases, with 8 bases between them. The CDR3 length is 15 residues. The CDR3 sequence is CASSESRGSGNTIYF. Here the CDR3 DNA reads TGTGCCAGCAGTGAAAGCAGGGGCTCTGGAAACACCATATATTTT.

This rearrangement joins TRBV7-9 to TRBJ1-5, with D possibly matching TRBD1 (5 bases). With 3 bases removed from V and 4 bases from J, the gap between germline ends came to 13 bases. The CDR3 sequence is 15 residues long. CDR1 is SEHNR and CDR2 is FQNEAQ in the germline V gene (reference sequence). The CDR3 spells CASSLDGGPNQPQHF. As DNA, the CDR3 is TGTGCCAGCAGCTTGGACGGGGGACCTAATCAGCCCCAGCATTTT. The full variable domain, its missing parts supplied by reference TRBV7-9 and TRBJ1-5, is DTGVSQNPRHKITKRGQNVTFRCDPISEHNRLYWYRQTLGQGPEFLTYFQNEAQLEKSRLLSDRFSAERPKGSFSTLEIQRTEQGDSAMYLCASSLDGGPNQPQHFGDGTRLSIL.

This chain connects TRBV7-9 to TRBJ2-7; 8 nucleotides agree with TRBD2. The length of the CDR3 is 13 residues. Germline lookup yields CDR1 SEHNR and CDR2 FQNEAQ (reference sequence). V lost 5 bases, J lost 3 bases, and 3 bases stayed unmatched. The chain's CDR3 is CASSLSGSYEQYF. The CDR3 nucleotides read TGTGCCAGCAGCCTGAGCGGGAGCTACGAGCAGTACTTC.

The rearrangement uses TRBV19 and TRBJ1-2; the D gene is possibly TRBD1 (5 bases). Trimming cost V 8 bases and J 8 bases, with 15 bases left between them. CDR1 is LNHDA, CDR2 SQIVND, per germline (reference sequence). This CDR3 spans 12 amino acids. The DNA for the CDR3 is TGTGCCAGTTGGGGCAGTAGGGGAGGCTACACCTTC. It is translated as CASWGSRGGYTF.

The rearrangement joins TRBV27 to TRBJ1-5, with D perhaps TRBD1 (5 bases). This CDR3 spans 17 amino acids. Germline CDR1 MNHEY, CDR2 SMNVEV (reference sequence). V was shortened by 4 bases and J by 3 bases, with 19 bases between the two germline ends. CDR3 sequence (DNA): TGTGCCAGCAGTTCTTCATCATTTAGGGGCTCCAATCAGCCCCAGCATTTT. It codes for CASSSSSFRGSNQPQHF.

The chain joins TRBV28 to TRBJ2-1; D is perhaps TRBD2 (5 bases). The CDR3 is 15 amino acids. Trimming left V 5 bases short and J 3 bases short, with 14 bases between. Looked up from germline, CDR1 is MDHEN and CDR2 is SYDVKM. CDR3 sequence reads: CASSLSGGGYNEQFF. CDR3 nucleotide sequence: TGTGCCAGCAGTCTAAGCGGAGGCGGCTACAATGAGCAGTTCTTC. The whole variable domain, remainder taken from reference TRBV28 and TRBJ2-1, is DVKVTQSSRYLVKRTGEKVFLECVQDMDHENMFWYRQDPGLGLRLIYFSYDVKMKEKGDIPEGYSVSREKKERFSLILESASTNQTSMYLCASSLSGGGYNEQFFGPGTRLTVL.

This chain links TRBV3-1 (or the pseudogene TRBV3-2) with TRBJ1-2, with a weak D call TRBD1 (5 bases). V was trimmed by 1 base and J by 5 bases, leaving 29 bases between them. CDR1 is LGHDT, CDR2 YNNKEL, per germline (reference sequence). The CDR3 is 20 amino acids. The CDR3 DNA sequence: TGTGCCAGCAGCCAAGGGGGTGGCAGGAAAGGCGCAATAGGGGCTTATGGCTACACCTTC. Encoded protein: CASSQGGGRKGAIGAYGYTF.

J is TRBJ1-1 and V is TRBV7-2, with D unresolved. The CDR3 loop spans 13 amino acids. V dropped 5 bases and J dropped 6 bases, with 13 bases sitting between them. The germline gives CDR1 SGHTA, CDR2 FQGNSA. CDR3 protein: CASSPSLRAEAFF. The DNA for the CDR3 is TGTGCCAGCAGCCCGTCCTTGAGGGCTGAAGCTTTCTTT.

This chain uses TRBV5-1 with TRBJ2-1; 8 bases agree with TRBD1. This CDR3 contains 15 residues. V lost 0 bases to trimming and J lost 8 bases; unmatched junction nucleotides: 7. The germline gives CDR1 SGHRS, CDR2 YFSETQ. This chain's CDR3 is CASSLGRGRGDEQFF. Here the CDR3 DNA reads TGCGCCAGCAGCTTGGGCAGGGGGCGAGGGGATGAGCAGTTCTTC. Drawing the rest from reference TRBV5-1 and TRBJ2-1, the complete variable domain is KAGVTQTPRYLIKTRGQQVTLSCSPISGHRSVSWYQQTPGQGLQFLFEYFSETQRNKGNFPGRFSGRQFSNSRSEMNVSTLELGDSALYLCASSLGRGRGDEQFFGPGTRLTVL.

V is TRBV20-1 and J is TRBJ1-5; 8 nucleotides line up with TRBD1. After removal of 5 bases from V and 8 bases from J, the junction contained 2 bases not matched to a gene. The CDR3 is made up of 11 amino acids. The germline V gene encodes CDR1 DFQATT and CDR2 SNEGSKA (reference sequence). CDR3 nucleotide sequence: TGCAGTGCTCAGGGGGCAGAGCCCCAGCATTTT. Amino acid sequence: CSAQGAEPQHF.

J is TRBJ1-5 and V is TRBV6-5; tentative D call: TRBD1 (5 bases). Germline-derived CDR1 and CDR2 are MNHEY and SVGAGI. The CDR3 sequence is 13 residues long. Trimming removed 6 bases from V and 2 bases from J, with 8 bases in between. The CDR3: CASRGDGNQPQHF. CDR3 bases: TGTGCCAGCAGAGGGGATGGCAATCAGCCCCAGCATTTT.

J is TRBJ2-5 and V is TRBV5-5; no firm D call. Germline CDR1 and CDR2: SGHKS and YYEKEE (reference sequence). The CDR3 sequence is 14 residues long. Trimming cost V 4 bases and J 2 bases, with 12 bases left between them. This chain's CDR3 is CASSHWSVQETQYF. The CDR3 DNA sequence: TGTGCCAGCAGCCACTGGTCCGTTCAAGAGACCCAGTACTTC.

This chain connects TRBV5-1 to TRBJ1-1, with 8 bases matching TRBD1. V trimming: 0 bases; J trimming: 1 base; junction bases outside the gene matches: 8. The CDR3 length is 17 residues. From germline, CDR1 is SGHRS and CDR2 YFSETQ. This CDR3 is CASSLGPSGQGNTEAFF. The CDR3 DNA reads TGCGCCAGCAGCTTGGGTCCGTCAGGACAGGGGAACACTGAAGCTTTCTTT.

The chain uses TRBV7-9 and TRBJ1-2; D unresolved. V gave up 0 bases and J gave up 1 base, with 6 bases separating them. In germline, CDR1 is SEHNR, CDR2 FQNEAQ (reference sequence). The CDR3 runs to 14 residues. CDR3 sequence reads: CASSLARGNYGYTF. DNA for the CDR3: TGTGCCAGCAGCTTAGCACGGGGTAACTATGGCTACACCTTC.

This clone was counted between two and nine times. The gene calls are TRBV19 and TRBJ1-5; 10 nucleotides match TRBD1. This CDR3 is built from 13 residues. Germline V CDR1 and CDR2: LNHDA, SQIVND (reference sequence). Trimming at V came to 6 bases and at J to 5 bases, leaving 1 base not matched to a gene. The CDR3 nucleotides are TGTGCCAGTAGGGGGACAGGGGATCAGCCCCAGCATTTT. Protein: CASRGTGDQPQHF. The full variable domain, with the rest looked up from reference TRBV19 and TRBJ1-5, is DGGITQSPKYLFRKEGQNVTLSCEQNLNHDAMYWYRQDPGQGLRLIYYSQIVNDFQKGDIAEGYSVSREKKESFPLTVTSAQKNPTAFYLCASRGTGDQPQHFGDGTRLSIL.

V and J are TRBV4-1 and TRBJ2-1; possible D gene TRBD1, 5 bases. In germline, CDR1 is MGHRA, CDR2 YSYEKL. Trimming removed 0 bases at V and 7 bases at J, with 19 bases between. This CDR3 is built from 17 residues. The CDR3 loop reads CASSQESAGLSWNEQFF. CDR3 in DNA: TGCGCCAGCAGCCAAGAGAGTGCAGGGCTCTCGTGGAATGAGCAGTTCTTC.

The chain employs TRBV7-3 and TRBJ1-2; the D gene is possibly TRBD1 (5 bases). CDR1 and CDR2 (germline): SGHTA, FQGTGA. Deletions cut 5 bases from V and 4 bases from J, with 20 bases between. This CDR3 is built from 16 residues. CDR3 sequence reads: CASSPDPATVPYGYTF. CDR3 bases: TGTGCCAGCAGCCCCGACCCGGCGACAGTTCCCTATGGCTACACCTTC.

The CDR3, as DNA: TGCAGCGTTGAGGTGAGATACAATGAGCAGTTCTTC. This encodes CSVEVRYNEQFF. This chain connects TRBV29-1 to TRBJ2-1; no clear D gene. Trimming took 3 bases from V and 4 from J, leaving 7 bases between them. This CDR3 has 12 amino acids. Germline CDR1 and CDR2: SQVTM and ANQGSEA.

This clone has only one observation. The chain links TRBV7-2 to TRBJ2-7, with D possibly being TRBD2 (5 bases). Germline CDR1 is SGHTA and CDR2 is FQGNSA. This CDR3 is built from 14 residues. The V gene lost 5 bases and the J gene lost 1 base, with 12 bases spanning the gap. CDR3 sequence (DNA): TGTGCCAGCAGCCCAGCGGTTAGTTCCTACGAGCAGTACTTC. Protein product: CASSPAVSSYEQYF.

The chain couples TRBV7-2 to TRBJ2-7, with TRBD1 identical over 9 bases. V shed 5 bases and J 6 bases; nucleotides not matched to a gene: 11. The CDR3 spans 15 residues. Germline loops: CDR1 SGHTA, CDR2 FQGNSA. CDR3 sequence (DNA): TGTGCCAGCAGCCCCCGGACAGGGGAAGGTAGCGAGCAGTACTTC. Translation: CASSPRTGEGSEQYF.

The CDR3 here is CASSYSRGGNEQFF. The CDR3 nucleotides read TGTGCCAGCAGTTACTCGCGGGGGGGCAATGAGCAGTTCTTC. The V and J genes are TRBV6-5 and TRBJ2-1; 9 nucleotides agree with TRBD2. This CDR3 spans 14 amino acids. V shed 0 bases and J 6 bases; nucleotides not matched to a gene: 0. Per the germline V gene, CDR1 is MNHEY and CDR2 is SVGAGI.

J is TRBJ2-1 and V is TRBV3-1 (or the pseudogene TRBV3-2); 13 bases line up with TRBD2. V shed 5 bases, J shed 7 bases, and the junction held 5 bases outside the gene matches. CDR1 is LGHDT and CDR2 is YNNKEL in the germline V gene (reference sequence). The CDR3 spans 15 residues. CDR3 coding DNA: TGTGCCAGCAGCAGAGGACTAGCGGGAGCGAATGAGCAGTTCTTC. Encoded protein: CASSRGLAGANEQFF.

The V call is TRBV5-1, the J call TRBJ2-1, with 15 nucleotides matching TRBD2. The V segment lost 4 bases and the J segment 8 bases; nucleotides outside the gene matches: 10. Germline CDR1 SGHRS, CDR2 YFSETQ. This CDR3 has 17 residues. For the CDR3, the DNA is TGCGCCAGCAGCGCCGGGACTAGCGGGAGGACATCATATGAGCAGTTCTTC. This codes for CASSAGTSGRTSYEQFF.

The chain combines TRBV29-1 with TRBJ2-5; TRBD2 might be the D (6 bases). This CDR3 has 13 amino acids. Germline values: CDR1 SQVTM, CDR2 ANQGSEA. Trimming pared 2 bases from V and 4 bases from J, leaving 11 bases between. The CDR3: CSVELEAGETQYF. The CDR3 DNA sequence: TGCAGCGTTGAATTGGAAGCGGGAGAGACCCAGTACTTC.

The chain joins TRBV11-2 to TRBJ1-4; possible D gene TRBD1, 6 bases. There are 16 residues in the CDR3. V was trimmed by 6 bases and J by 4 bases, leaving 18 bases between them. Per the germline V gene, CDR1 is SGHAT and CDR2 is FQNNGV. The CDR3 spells CASSNPPGQNNEKLFF. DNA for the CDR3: TGTGCCAGCAGTAATCCGCCGGGACAAAATAATGAAAAACTGTTTTTT. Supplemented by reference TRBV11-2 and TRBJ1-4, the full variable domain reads EAGVAQSPRYKIIEKRQSVAFWCNPISGHATLYWYQQILGQGPKLLIQFQNNGVVDDSQLPKDRFSAERLKGVDSTLKIQPAKLEDSAVYLCASSNPPGQNNEKLFFGSGTQLSVL.

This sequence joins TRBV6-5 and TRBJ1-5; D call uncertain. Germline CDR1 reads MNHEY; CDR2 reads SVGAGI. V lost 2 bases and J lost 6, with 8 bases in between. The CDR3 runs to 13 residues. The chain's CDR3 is CASSYKFGQPQHF. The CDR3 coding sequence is TGTGCCAGCAGTTACAAATTCGGTCAGCCCCAGCATTTT.